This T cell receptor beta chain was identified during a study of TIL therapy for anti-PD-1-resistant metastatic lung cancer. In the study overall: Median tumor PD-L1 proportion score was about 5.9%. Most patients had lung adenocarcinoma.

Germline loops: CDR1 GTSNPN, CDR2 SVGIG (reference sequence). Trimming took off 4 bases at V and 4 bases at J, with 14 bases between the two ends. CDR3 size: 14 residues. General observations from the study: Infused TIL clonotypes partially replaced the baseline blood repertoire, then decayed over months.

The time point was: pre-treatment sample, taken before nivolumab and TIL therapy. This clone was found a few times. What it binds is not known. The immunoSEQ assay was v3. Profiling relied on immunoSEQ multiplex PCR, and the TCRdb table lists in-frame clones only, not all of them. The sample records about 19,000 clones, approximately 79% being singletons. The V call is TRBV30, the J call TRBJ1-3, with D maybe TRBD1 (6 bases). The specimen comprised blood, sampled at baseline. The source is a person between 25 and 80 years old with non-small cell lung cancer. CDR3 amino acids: CAWTYTGPGNTIYF. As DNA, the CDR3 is TGTGCCTGGACCTATACAGGGCCAGGAAACACCATATATTTT.